A single TCR beta chain is shown here with its context. The antigen is unknown. The germline gives CDR1 SGHNT, CDR2 YENEEA. CDR3 length: 14 residues. The J segment lost 4 bases and the V segment lost 4 bases, leaving 3 bases of the junction unmatched. The data derive from a study of OX40 agonist ivuxolimab in advanced cancers. Study outcomes and limitations: Clonal expansion in partial responders at 0.1-3.0 mg/kg ranked among the lowest.

Samples of blood were obtained at baseline, on cycle 4 day 1, and on cycle 7 day 1. Measured with immunoSEQ multiplex PCR; TCRdb has only the in-frame clones, and not every one. The repertoire consists of more than 50,000 clones, with approximately 86% occurring once and the leading ten covering roughly 2%. The rearrangement joins TRBV11-3 to TRBJ2-1, with 8 bases identical to TRBD2. The sample in question was CD4+ or CD8+ T cells sorted from blood, obtained in a trial of the OX40 agonist ivuxolimab. The sequence came from an adult with an advanced solid tumor such as melanoma, head and neck, liver or kidney cancer. CDR3 coding DNA: TGTGCCAGCAGCTCCCGGGAGGGTTACAATGAGCAGTTCTTC. Its protein product is CASSSREGYNEQFF.